Presented here are 25 T cell receptor beta chains from one specimen sequenced in a study of T-cell memory formation after mild COVID-19. TCRdb analysed the 5' RACE reads with MiXCR anew, one entry per CDR3 protein. The sample comprises 580,000 or so distinct CDR3 sequences, around 16% of which are singletons, and just over 8% rests with the top ten. Material: PBMCs or a T cell subset sorted from them (not recorded which). These receptors were taken from an adult woman who had mild COVID-19 (a few samples of this study predate the infection). Cell type and time point are not known.

The rearrangement uses TRBV29-1 and TRBJ1-2; D is undetermined. The CDR3 totals 11 residues. Germline V CDR1 and CDR2: SQVTM, ANQGSEA. The germline V and J ends were trimmed by 4 bases and 4 bases, with 7 bases remaining between them. The CDR3 DNA follows: TGCAGCGTTGTAACGATCTATGGCTACACCTTC. It is translated as CSVVTIYGYTF. Using reference TRBV29-1 and TRBJ1-2 for the parts outside the CDR3, the full variable domain is SAVISQKPSRDICQRGTSLTIQCQVDSQVTMMFWYRQQPGQSLTLIATANQGSEATYESGFVIDKFPISRPNLTFSTLTVSNMSPEDSSIYLCSVVTIYGYTFGSGTRLTVV.

This clonotype was seen repeatedly, ten times or more. V usage is TRBV7-9 and J usage is TRBJ1-6; D perhaps matches TRBD1 (5 bases). CDR1 SEHNR and CDR2 FQNEAQ come from the germline V gene (reference sequence). The V end lost 2 bases, the J end lost 3 bases, and 14 bases lay between the germline ends. The CDR3 runs to 17 residues. The CDR3 loop reads CASSLFGQGLYNSPLHF. The CDR3 DNA sequence: TGTGCCAGCAGCTTATTTGGGCAGGGACTCTATAATTCACCCCTCCACTTT.

This clonotype was detected ten times or more. The chain links TRBV2 to TRBJ2-6; TRBD1 might be the D (5 bases). This CDR3 region has 15 residues. Trimming cost V 6 bases and J 1 base, with 10 bases left between them. From germline, CDR1 is SNHLY and CDR2 FYNNEI. CDR3 region: CASSPRVSGANVLTF. The CDR3 DNA follows: TGTGCCAGCAGCCCCAGGGTTTCTGGGGCCAACGTCCTGACTTTC.

The chain is built from TRBV6-1 and TRBJ2-7; D is undetermined. With 6 bases removed from V and 2 bases from J, the gap between germline ends came to 17 bases. In germline, CDR1 is MNHNS, CDR2 SASEGT. The CDR3 consists of 15 residues. The CDR3 region is CASSGWGIPAYEQYF. The CDR3 nucleotides read TGTGCCAGCAGCGGTTGGGGTATCCCCGCCTACGAGCAGTACTTC.

This clonotype was detected a few times. The chain carries TRBV9 and TRBJ2-5; 10 positions agree with TRBD2. The V gene end was trimmed by 3 bases and the J gene end by 5 bases; junction bases not matched to a gene: 10. The germline CDR1 and CDR2 sequences are SGDLS and YYNGEE. The CDR3 contains 16 residues. This CDR3 is CASSAKAGGFRETQYF. The CDR3 bases are TGTGCCAGCAGCGCAAAAGCGGGAGGGTTCAGGGAGACCCAGTACTTC.

This CDR3 is CASSLEAGFTGELFF. The CDR3 DNA sequence: TGTGCCAGCAGCTTGGAGGCAGGGTTCACCGGGGAGCTGTTTTTT. The V call is TRBV7-6, the J call TRBJ2-2; D tentatively reads TRBD1 or TRBD2 (5 bases each). The V gene lost 3 bases and the J gene lost 4 bases, with 12 bases spanning the gap. The CDR3 sequence is 15 residues long. Germline V gene lookup returns CDR1 SGHVS and CDR2 FNYEAQ.

The chain recombines TRBV30 with TRBJ1-4; 8 nucleotides match TRBD1. CDR3 size: 16 residues. The V and J ends lost 4 bases and 10 bases, in that order; junction bases with no gene match: 17. Germline CDR1 GTSNPN, CDR2 SVGIG (reference sequence). The CDR3 loop is CAWKASWTGRMGKLFF. In DNA, the CDR3 is TGTGCCTGGAAGGCCTCCTGGACAGGGAGGATGGGAAAACTGTTTTTT. The variable domain in full, completed from reference TRBV30 and TRBJ1-4, reads SQTIHQWPATLVQPVGSPLSLECTVEGTSNPNLYWYRQAAGRGLQLLFYSVGIGQISSEVPQNLSASRPQDRQFILSSKKLLLSDSGFYLCAWKASWTGRMGKLFFGSGTQLSVL.

This clonotype was picked up a small number of times. This sequence joins TRBV7-9 and TRBJ2-5, with TRBD1 matching over 12 bases. This CDR3 has 19 residues. V lost 1 base to trimming and J lost 2 bases; unmatched junction nucleotides: 11. Germline V CDR1 and CDR2: SEHNR, FQNEAQ (reference sequence). The CDR3 DNA is TGTGCCAGCAGCTTAGGGGACAGGGGGCGCAGCGGGCCTCAAGAGACCCAGTACTTC. This gives the protein CASSLGDRGRSGPQETQYF.

This clonotype was seen more than once but under ten times. V usage is TRBV7-2 and J usage is TRBJ2-7; D unresolved. Germline CDR1 SGHTA, CDR2 FQGNSA. The CDR3 contains 14 residues. Trimming pared 1 base from V and 0 bases from J, leaving 7 bases between. CDR3 bases: TGTGCCAGCAGCTTAGGCAGTTACTCCTACGAGCAGTACTTC. Residues: CASSLGSYSYEQYF.

The J gene is TRBJ2-1, the V gene TRBV7-9, with D tentatively TRBD1 (6 bases). Trimming took 7 bases from V and 0 from J, leaving 10 bases between them. The germline gives CDR1 SEHNR, CDR2 FQNEAQ (reference sequence). The CDR3 extends over 14 amino acids. DNA for the CDR3: TGTGCCAGCAACCTAGGGGGCTCCTACAATGAGCAGTTCTTC. It yields the protein CASNLGGSYNEQFF.

The chain joins TRBV20-1 to TRBJ1-1; TRBD1 might be the D (6 bases). Looked up from germline, CDR1 is DFQATT and CDR2 is SNEGSKA (reference sequence). Trimming left V 3 bases short and J 4 bases short, with 12 bases between. The CDR3 covers 13 residues. DNA of the CDR3: TGCAGTGCTAGTCCAGGGGACGTCACTGAAGCTTTCTTT. Translating it yields CSASPGDVTEAFF.

This clonotype was found a few times. The chain joins TRBV27 to TRBJ2-1; 10 positions match TRBD1. Trimming removed 0 bases from V and 6 bases from J; junction bases left unmatched: 5. Germline-derived CDR1 and CDR2 are MNHEY and SMNVEV (reference sequence). The CDR3 is made up of 16 amino acids. The CDR3 nucleotides are TGTGCCAGCAGTTTATCGGGACAGGGGACCTCCAATGAGCAGTTCTTC. Protein: CASSLSGQGTSNEQFF.

The rearrangement joins TRBV5-1 to TRBJ2-5; TRBD2 matches at 7 bases. The CDR3 is 15 residues long. CDR1 is SGHRS and CDR2 is YFSETQ in the germline V gene. With V trimmed by 0 bases and J by 0 bases, 2 bases remained unmatched. CDR3 in amino acids: CASSLVGTNQETQYF. The CDR3 DNA reads as TGCGCCAGCAGCTTGGTTGGGACTAACCAAGAGACCCAGTACTTC.

This clonotype has just a few counts. V and J are TRBV29-1 and TRBJ1-2, with unresolved D. The CDR3 consists of 12 residues. V lost 4 bases, J lost 4 bases, and 10 bases lay in between. Germline CDR1 and CDR2: SQVTM and ANQGSEA. Here the CDR3 reads CSVVANGYGYTF. CDR3 in DNA: TGCAGCGTTGTGGCGAATGGCTATGGCTACACCTTC.

V gene TRBV20-1 combines with J gene TRBJ2-5; 7 bases agree with TRBD2. The CDR3 has 15 amino acids. The V segment lost 3 bases and the J segment 0 bases; nucleotides outside the gene matches: 7. CDR1 and CDR2 from the germline V gene are DFQATT and SNEGSKA (reference sequence). The CDR3 sequence is CSARASSGDQETQYF. In DNA, the CDR3 is TGCAGTGCTAGGGCCTCTAGCGGAGACCAAGAGACCCAGTACTTC.

This clonotype was counted a few times. The chain joins TRBV12-5 to TRBJ2-5; 8 bases are shared with TRBD2. The V segment lost 1 base and the J segment 5 bases; nucleotides outside the gene matches: 6. Germline CDR1 reads LGHNT; CDR2 reads FRNRAP. This CDR3 contains 15 residues. As DNA, the CDR3 is TGTGCTAGTGGTTTGGCTGCGGGGGGCGCGGAGACCCAGTACTTC. Its translation is CASGLAAGGAETQYF.

Of note for this clonotype: Relative to the germline gene, one junction end is altered; a read error may explain this. The chain recombines TRBV12-3 or TRBV12-4 with TRBJ2-7; D gene unclear. The CDR3 spans 13 residues. This chain's CDR3 is CSSSLGVSYEQYF. CDR3 DNA sequence: TGTTCCAGCAGTTTAGGCGTTTCCTACGAGCAGTACTTC.

This chain links TRBV4-1 with TRBJ2-7; TRBD1 agrees at 9 bases. The ends lost 5 bases at V and 7 bases at J; junction bases unmatched: 9. Germline CDR1 MGHRA, CDR2 YSYEKL. This CDR3 is built from 14 residues. In DNA, the CDR3 is TGCGCCAGCAGCGAGGGACAGGGCTTAGGGGAGCAGTACTTC. Translation gives CASSEGQGLGEQYF.

This clonotype was picked up a small number of times. This may stem from a read error, because a much larger clone lies one nucleotide away. J is TRBJ1-1 and V is TRBV12-3 or TRBV12-4, with D tentatively TRBD1 (5 bases). With 3 bases removed from V and 4 bases from J, the gap between germline ends came to 9 bases. This CDR3 is built from 13 residues. CDR3 amino acids: CASSFQGSTEAFF. CDR3 coding DNA: TGTGCCAGCAGTTTCCAGGGAAGCACTGAAGCTTTCTTT.

The chain links TRBV18 to TRBJ1-1; the D is unclear. There are 16 residues in the CDR3. Germline assignment: CDR1 KGHSH and CDR2 LQKENI. V lost 0 bases to trimming and J lost 2 bases, with 13 bases between them. CDR3 residues: CASSPPAGLGNTEAFF. The CDR3 coding sequence is TGTGCCAGCTCACCACCAGCCGGGCTCGGAAACACTGAAGCTTTCTTT.

The chain recombines TRBV30 with TRBJ2-2, with 8 bases matching TRBD2. The CDR3 consists of 15 residues. Trimming took 2 bases from V and 1 from J; bases not matched to a gene: 3. Germline V gives CDR1 GTSNPN, CDR2 SVGIG (reference sequence). The DNA of the CDR3 is TGTGCCTGGAGTCAAACTAGCGGGAACACCGGGGAGCTGTTTTTT. Its translation: CAWSQTSGNTGELFF.

The genes are TRBV28 and TRBJ2-7; the match to TRBD1 covers 10 bases. The germline V gene has CDR1 MDHEN and CDR2 SYDVKM. The CDR3 length is 16 residues. V shed 2 bases and J 5 bases; nucleotides not matched to a gene: 9. In DNA, the CDR3 is TGTGCCAGCAGTTTAGGGACAGGGGAATTGTACCACGAGCAGTACTTC. It encodes CASSLGTGELYHEQYF.

This clonotype was found a few times. The chain is built from TRBV27 and TRBJ1-1; the D is unclear. The CDR3 length is 16 residues. The V and J ends lost 8 bases and 4 bases respectively, with 23 bases between them. Per the germline V gene, CDR1 is MNHEY and CDR2 is SMNVEV (reference sequence). CDR3 protein: CASLDAFGEGTTEAFF. CDR3 nucleotide sequence: TGTGCCAGCTTGGATGCCTTCGGGGAAGGCACCACTGAAGCTTTCTTT.

The table lists this clonotype with a count of one. The chain joins TRBV20-1 to TRBJ2-7; 7 bases align to TRBD1. Germline CDR1 reads DFQATT; CDR2 reads SNEGSKA (reference sequence). The CDR3 spans 15 residues. V was pared by 0 bases and J by 4 bases, with 9 bases of the junction left unmatched. For the CDR3, the DNA is TGCAGTGCTAGAGATCCGTCCCAGGGGGTTTACGAGCAGTACTTC. Amino acids: CSARDPSQGVYEQYF.

The chain joins TRBV10-3 to TRBJ2-3, with D possibly being TRBD1 or TRBD2 (5 bases each). Germline V gene data show CDR1 as ENHRY and CDR2 as SYGVKD. The germline V and J ends were trimmed by 4 bases and 4 bases, with 9 bases remaining between them. CDR3 length equals 13 residues. CDR3 nucleotide sequence: TGTGCCATCAGTGTTAGGGGAGCAGATACGCAGTATTTT. Translating gives CAISVRGADTQYF.